Reported below is one T cell receptor beta chain. This clonotype has a handful of counts. Which antigen it targets is not known. No base quality values were provided; no much bigger clone lies one nucleotide off. The data were taken from a study of T cell repertoires in cytomegalovirus infection (dated by TCRdb to between 2019 and 2020). Broadly, across the study: The HLA type of each donor mattered for the analysis, because public TCR beta signatures pointed to carriage of CMV infection along with the matching HLA type.

What the work shows at the level of the full study, not this receptor alone: Carriers of CMV infection plus the relevant HLA type were discriminated by the cumulative frequency of public TCR beta family members in the study cohort and in an independent roughly 400-donor cohort. In the ex vivo response, HLA-C-restricted CMV-specific TCR beta clonotypes were dominant, and in two of eight donors the single most frequent clonotype came from this HLA-C-restricted group.

These reads were obtained on an Illumina HiSeq 1500. TCRdb cleaned the public reads at Q25 with fastp, built clones with MiXCR and kept in-frame beta chains. Rows are unified per CDR3 protein, each entry keeping the most common DNA and genes. The sample table holds about 150,000 distinct CDR3 sequences, of which 20% to 30% were seen once. Around 9.9% of the sample is taken by the ten largest. From its cysteine to its phenylalanine, the CDR3 spans 11 amino acids. Only the CDR3 region is kept as DNA, spanning 33 bases read in frame from base 1. Compared with germline, V lacks 8 bases and J lacks 9 bases; bases without a gene match: 5.

Sequencing used PBMCs. This chain joins TRBV12-3 or TRBV12-4 to TRBJ1-1, with TRBD1 matching 8 junction bases. This clonotype was sampled from a human donor in good health (CMV status not recorded). Some clones in this sample may be carry-over from other donors' samples. In nucleotide form, the sequence is TGTGCCAGCTCGTCAGGGGGCCAAGCTTTCTTT. This is translated as CASSSGGQAFF.